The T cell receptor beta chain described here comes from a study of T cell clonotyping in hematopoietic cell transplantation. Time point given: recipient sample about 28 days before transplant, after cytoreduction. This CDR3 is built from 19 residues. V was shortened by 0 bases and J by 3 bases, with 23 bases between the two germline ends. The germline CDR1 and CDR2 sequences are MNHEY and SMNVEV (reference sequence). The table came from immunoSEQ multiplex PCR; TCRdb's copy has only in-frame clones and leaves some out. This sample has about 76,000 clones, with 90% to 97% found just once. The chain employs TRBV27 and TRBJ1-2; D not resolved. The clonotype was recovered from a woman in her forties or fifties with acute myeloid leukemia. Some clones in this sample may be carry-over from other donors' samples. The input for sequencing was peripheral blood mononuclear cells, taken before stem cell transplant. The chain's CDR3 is CASSLSASLIPIPYYGYTF. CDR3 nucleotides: TGTGCCAGCAGTTTATCGGCCTCTCTCATCCCCATCCCATACTATGGCTACACCTTC.